This T cell receptor (beta chain) was sequenced during a study of shared clonotypes between healthy human individuals. V shed 4 bases, J shed 1 base, and the junction held 5 bases outside the gene matches. Germline assignment: CDR1 SGHDT and CDR2 YYEEEE. The CDR3 covers 15 residues. Profiling relied on immunoSEQ multiplex PCR, and the TCRdb table lists in-frame clones only, not all of them. This table holds 1.5 million to 2.5 million clones, roughly 94% found once. Study conclusions and caveats: Among the subsets, naive ones generally showed larger estimated richness than memory ones. The diversity represented, both genetic and in exposure history, was limited by few donors. Investigators collected only blood, and repertoires in tissues likely differ. Clonotype sharing across donors was expected to vary with sequencing depth.

About this clone itself: Its matching antigen is unknown.

The naive CD8 fraction comprised CD45RO-negative cells positively selected for CCR7 and excluded terminally differentiated effector memory CD45RA+ cells. The V and J genes are TRBV5-6 and TRBJ2-1; 7 bases are shared with TRBD1. The origin of this receptor is a man between 18 and 29 years old in good health. Sequences were obtained from naive CD8+ T cells sorted from blood. CDR3 protein: CASSMTGPSYNEQFF. CDR3 in DNA: TGTGCCAGCAGCATGACAGGGCCATCCTACAATGAGCAGTTCTTC.